This is a list of T cell receptor beta chains from one sample in a study of T cells in Graves' hyperthyroidism and ophthalmopathy. A single record per CDR3 protein comes from TCRdb applying MiXCR to the multiplex PCR reads. The data show approximately 400,000 distinct CDR3 sequences, with 15% to 17% seen just once and roughly 7.7% held by the top ten. The material sequenced was blood. The source of these receptors is a woman between 18 and 29 years old with Graves' hyperthyroidism. Each CDR3 is given with its conserved first and last residue. The size entry is marked missing in some rows and otherwise reads once, few, many or a size class.

v_call,j_call,clone_size,cdr3_aa
TRBV7-6,TRBJ2-5,few,CASSTLTGQETQYF
TRBV28,TRBJ2-1,-,CASSFSGTGAMGQRDEQFF
TRBV12-3/TRBV12-4,TRBJ2-1,many,CASSFLGTSGGGREQFF
TRBV20-1,TRBJ1-5,-,CSARAGTGLQPQHF
TRBV7-9,TRBJ2-7,many,CASSRRGQGVSYEQYF
TRBV7-8,TRBJ2-1,-,CASSPPEQGGPGLRTNNEQFF
TRBV15,TRBJ2-3,-,CATSREAGDPDTQYF
TRBV6-1,TRBJ2-3,few,CASSPLTASTDTQYF
TRBV4-1,TRBJ1-2,many,CASSQERLSGQLYGYTF
TRBV6-2/TRBV6-3,TRBJ2-5,many,CASSYSFPETQYF
TRBV5-5,TRBJ2-1,-,CASSLTDLAVRNNEQFF
TRBV12-3/TRBV12-4,TRBJ2-1,-,CASSSDRGNEQFF
TRBV3-1,TRBJ2-2,many,CASSQAYTGELFF
TRBV20-1,TRBJ2-7,many,CSAAGDGYEQYF